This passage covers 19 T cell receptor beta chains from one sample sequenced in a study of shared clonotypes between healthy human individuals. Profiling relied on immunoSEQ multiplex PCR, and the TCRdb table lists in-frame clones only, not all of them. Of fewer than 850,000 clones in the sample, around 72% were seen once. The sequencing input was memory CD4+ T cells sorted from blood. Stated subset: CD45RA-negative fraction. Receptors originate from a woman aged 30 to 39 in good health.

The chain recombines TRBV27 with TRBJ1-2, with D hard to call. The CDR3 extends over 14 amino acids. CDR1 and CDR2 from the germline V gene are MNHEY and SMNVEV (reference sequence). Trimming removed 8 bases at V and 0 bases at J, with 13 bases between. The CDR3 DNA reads TGTGCCAGCCGGCCGGCGGGAACTAACTATGGCTACACCTTC. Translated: CASRPAGTNYGYTF.

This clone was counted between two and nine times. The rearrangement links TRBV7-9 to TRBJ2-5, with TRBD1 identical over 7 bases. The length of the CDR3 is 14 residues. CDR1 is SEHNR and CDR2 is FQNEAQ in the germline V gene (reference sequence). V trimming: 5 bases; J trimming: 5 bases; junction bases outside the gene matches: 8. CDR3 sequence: CASSLNRGEETQYF. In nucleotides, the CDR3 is TGTGCCAGCAGCCTCAACAGGGGAGAGGAGACCCAGTACTTC.

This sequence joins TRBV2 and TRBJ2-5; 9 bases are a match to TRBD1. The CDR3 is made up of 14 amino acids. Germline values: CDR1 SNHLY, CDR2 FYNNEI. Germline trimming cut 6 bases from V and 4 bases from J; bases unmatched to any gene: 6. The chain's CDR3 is CASRIQGAPETQYF. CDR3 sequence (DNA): TGTGCCAGCAGGATACAGGGGGCCCCAGAGACCCAGTACTTC.

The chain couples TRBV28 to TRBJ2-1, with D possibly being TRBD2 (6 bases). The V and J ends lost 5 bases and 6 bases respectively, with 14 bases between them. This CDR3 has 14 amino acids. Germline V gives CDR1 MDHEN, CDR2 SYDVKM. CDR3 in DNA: TGTGCCAGCAGTAGGGCTAGCGTGCGCAATGAGCAGTTCTTC. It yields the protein CASSRASVRNEQFF. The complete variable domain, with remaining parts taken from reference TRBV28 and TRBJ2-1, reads DVKVTQSSRYLVKRTGEKVFLECVQDMDHENMFWYRQDPGLGLRLIYFSYDVKMKEKGDIPEGYSVSREKKERFSLILESASTNQTSMYLCASSRASVRNEQFFGPGTRLTVL.

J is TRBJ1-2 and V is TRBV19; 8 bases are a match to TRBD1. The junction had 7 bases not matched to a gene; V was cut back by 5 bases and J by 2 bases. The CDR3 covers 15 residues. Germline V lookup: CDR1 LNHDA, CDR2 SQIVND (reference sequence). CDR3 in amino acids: CASSSPDRANYGYTF. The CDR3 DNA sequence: TGTGCCAGTAGTTCCCCGGACAGGGCGAACTATGGCTACACCTTC.

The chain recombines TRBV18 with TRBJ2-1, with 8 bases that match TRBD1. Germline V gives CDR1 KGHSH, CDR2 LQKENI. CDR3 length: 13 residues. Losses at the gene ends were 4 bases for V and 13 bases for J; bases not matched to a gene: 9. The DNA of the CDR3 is TGTGCCAGCTCACAGACAGGGGACTCGCGTCAGTTCTTC. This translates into CASSQTGDSRQFF.

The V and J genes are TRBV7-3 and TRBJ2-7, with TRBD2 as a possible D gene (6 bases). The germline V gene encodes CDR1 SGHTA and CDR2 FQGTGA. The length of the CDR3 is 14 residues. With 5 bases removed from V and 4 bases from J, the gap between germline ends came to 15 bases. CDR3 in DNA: TGTGCCAGCAGCCAAGTCGGGGGAAAATACGAGCAGTACTTC. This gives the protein CASSQVGGKYEQYF.

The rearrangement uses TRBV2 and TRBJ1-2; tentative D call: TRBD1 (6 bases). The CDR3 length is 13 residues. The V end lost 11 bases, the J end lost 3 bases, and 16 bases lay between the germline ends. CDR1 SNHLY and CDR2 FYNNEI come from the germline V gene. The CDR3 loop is CAGGTQPDYGYTF. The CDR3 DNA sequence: TGTGCCGGAGGGACACAACCTGACTATGGCTACACCTTC.

This CDR3 is CASSVRTGGVPDTQYF. DNA for the CDR3: TGTGCCAGCAGCGTAAGGACAGGGGGCGTCCCAGATACGCAGTATTTT. The chain carries TRBV5-4 and TRBJ2-3; TRBD1 aligns across 11 bases. This CDR3 contains 16 residues. Germline-derived CDR1 and CDR2 are SGHNT and YYREEE (reference sequence). After removal of 4 bases from V and 4 bases from J, the junction contained 8 bases not matched to a gene. The variable domain in full, with the rest retrieved from reference TRBV5-4 and TRBJ2-3, is ETGVTQSPTHLIKTRGQQVTLRCSSQSGHNTVSWYQQALGQGPQFIFQYYREEENGRGNFPPRFSGLQFPNYSSELNVNALELDDSALYLCASSVRTGGVPDTQYFGPGTRLTVL.

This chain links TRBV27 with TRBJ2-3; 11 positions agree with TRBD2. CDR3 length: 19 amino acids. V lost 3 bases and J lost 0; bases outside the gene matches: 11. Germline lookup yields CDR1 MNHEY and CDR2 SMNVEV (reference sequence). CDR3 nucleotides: TGTGCCAGCAGTTTGGGATACGGGACTAGCGGACTTAGCACAGATACGCAGTATTTT. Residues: CASSLGYGTSGLSTDTQYF.

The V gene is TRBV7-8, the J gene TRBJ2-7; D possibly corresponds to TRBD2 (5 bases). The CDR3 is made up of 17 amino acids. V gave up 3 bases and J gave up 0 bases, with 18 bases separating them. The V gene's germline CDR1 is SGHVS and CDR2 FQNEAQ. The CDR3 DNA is TGTGCCAGCAGCTTCTCCGGACGGCAGACTACCTCCTACGAGCAGTACTTC. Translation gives CASSFSGRQTTSYEQYF.

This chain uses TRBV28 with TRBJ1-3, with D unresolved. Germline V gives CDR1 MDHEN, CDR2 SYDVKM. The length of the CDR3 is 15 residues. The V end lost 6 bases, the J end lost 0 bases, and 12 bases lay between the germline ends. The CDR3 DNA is TGTGCCAGCAGAACCCTCCCGAGCTCTGGAAACACCATATATTTT. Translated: CASRTLPSSGNTIYF.

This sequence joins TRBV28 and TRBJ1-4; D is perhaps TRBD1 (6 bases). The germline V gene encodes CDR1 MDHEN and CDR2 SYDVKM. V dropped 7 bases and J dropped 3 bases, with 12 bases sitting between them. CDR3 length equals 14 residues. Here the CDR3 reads CASMRAGANEKLFF. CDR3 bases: TGTGCCAGCATGCGGGCAGGGGCTAATGAAAAACTGTTTTTT.

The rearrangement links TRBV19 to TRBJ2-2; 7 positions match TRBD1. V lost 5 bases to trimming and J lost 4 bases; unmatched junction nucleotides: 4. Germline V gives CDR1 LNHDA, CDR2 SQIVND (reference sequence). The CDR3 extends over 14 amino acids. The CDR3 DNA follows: TGTGCCAGTAGTCCTGACAGGGCCACCGGGGAGCTGTTTTTT. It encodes CASSPDRATGELFF.

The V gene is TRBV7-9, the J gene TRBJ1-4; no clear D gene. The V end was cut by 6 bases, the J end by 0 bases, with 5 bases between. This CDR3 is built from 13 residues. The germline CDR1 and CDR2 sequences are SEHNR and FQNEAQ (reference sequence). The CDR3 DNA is TGTGCCAGCAGTATAGCAACTAATGAAAAACTGTTTTTT. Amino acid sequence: CASSIATNEKLFF.

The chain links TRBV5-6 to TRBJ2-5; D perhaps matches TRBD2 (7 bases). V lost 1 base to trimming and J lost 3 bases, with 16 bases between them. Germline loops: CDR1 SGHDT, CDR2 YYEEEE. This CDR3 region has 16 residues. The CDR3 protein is CASSLTRGAGEETQYF. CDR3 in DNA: TGTGCCAGCAGCTTGACCCGGGGGGCGGGAGAAGAGACCCAGTACTTC. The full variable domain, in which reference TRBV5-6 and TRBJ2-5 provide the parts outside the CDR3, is DAGVTQSPTHLIKTRGQQVTLRCSPKSGHDTVSWYQQALGQGPQFIFQYYEEEERQRGNFPDRFSGHQFPNYSSELNVNALLLGDSALYLCASSLTRGAGEETQYFGPGTRLLVL.

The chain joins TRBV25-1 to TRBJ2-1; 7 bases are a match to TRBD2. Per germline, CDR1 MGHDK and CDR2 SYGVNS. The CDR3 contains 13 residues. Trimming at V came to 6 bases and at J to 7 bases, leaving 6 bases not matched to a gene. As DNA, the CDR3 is TGTGCCAGCAGCGGCGGGAGTGGGAATGAGCAGTTCTTC. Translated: CASSGGSGNEQFF.

The chain's CDR3 is CASSASGTSGTTGELFF. The CDR3 DNA reads as TGCGCCAGCAGCGCATCCGGGACTAGCGGGACAACCGGGGAGCTGTTTTTT. V is TRBV4-1 and J is TRBJ2-2, with TRBD2 matching 13 bases. CDR1 and CDR2 from the germline V gene are MGHRA and YSYEKL. V trimming: 5 bases; J trimming: 5 bases; junction bases outside the gene matches: 8. This CDR3 has 17 amino acids.

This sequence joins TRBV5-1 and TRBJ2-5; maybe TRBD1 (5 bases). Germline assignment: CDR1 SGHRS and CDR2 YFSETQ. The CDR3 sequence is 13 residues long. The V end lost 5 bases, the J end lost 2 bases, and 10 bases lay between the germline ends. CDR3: CASRSTEQETQYF. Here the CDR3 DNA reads TGCGCCAGCAGATCGACAGAACAAGAGACCCAGTACTTC.